This entry is about one TCR beta chain. Antigen specificity is unknown. These data belong to a study of cytomegalovirus exposure and HLA in healthy donors. Overall study findings and caveats: That first-cohort TCR clusters tended to co-occur in the roughly 120 validation repertoires was found in a later analysis.

These donors were members of the approximately 120-subject validation cohort, a group separate from the approximately 670-subject first cohort. Germline CDR1 MGHDK, CDR2 SYGVNS. The CDR3 consists of 18 residues. Trimming took off 8 bases at V and 0 bases at J, with 24 bases between the two ends. Profiling relied on immunoSEQ multiplex PCR, and the TCRdb table lists in-frame clones only, not all of them. The table includes a few hundred thousand clones, roughly 89% detected once. The TCR comes from a young woman in good health and CMV-seronegative. Sequenced material: PBMCs. V and J are TRBV25-1 and TRBJ2-3, with D perhaps TRBD1 (5 bases). The CDR3, as DNA: TGTGCCAGCGGGAACGTGCGTGGGCAGGGCCCTAGCACAGATACGCAGTATTTT. Its translation: CASGNVRGQGPSTDTQYF.